Listed here are 4 T cell receptor beta chains from one sample, sequenced in a study of cytotoxic CD8 clonotypes in ibrutinib-treated CLL. Sequencing used immunoSEQ multiplex PCR; TCRdb keeps in-frame clones, though not all of them. The sample gives 100,000 to 150,000 clones, 80% to 90% of which show up once; roughly 2% is in the top ten. The starting material was PBMCs, obtained after 24 months of ibrutinib treatment. Receptors originate from a human donor with chronic lymphocytic leukemia.

The V gene is TRBV27, the J gene TRBJ2-7; 8 nucleotides line up with TRBD1. With V trimmed by 4 bases and J by 4 bases, 12 bases remained unmatched. The CDR3 sequence is 16 residues long. Germline loops: CDR1 MNHEY, CDR2 SMNVEV (reference sequence). The CDR3 nucleotides read TGTGCCAGCAGTTGGCAGTACAGGGGGAAAAGGTACGAGCAGTACTTC. It specifies CASSWQYRGKRYEQYF.

The chain uses TRBV27 and TRBJ2-7, with 7 bases matching TRBD1. Trimming took 2 bases from V and 1 from J; bases not matched to a gene: 5. The V gene's germline CDR1 is MNHEY and CDR2 SMNVEV (reference sequence). CDR3 length: 15 residues. The CDR3 loop reads CASSLRTGLSYEQYF. The CDR3 DNA sequence: TGTGCCAGCAGTTTAAGGACAGGCCTATCCTACGAGCAGTACTTC.

The V gene is TRBV19, the J gene TRBJ1-2; TRBD1 agrees at 7 bases. CDR3 length equals 16 residues. After removal of 6 bases from V and 5 bases from J, the junction contained 15 bases not matched to a gene. The germline V gene has CDR1 LNHDA and CDR2 SQIVND (reference sequence). The DNA for the CDR3 is TGTGCCAGTAGCCGTCCGGAGAGGGGGCAGGAGTATGGCTACACCTTC. Protein: CASSRPERGQEYGYTF.

The CDR3, as DNA: TGTGCCAGCCGAGGAACTGGGGCCAACGTCCTGACTTTC. It codes for CASRGTGANVLTF. The genes are TRBV6-6 and TRBJ2-6; D is uncertain. Trimming stripped 8 bases from V and 2 bases from J, with 7 bases between. The CDR3 is made up of 13 amino acids. Germline loops: CDR1 MNHNY, CDR2 SVGAGI (reference sequence).